The next 4 T cell receptor beta chains were all read from a single sample in a study of OX40 agonist ivuxolimab in advanced cancers. The assay was immunoSEQ multiplex PCR, and TCRdb's table has in-frame clones only and misses some. The data hold tens of thousands of clones, with 79% observed a single time. The input for sequencing was CD4+ or CD8+ T cells sorted from blood, taken in a trial of the OX40 agonist ivuxolimab. These receptors came from an adult with an advanced solid tumor such as melanoma, head and neck, liver or kidney cancer.

The V gene is TRBV19, the J gene TRBJ2-3, with 9 bases fitting TRBD2. From germline, CDR1 is LNHDA and CDR2 SQIVND (reference sequence). The CDR3 sequence is 15 residues long. Losses at the gene ends were 3 bases for V and 4 bases for J; bases not matched to a gene: 5. This CDR3 is CASSIAGGWADTQYF. The CDR3 DNA reads as TGTGCCAGTAGTATCGCGGGGGGGTGGGCAGATACGCAGTATTTT.

This chain uses TRBV30 with TRBJ2-1; weak D call: TRBD1 (6 bases). The length of the CDR3 is 13 residues. The V end was cut by 3 bases, the J end by 3 bases, with 9 bases between. Per the germline V gene, CDR1 is GTSNPN and CDR2 is SVGIG (reference sequence). The CDR3 loop reads CAWREDSYNEQFF. CDR3 sequence (DNA): TGTGCCTGGAGAGAGGACAGCTACAATGAGCAGTTCTTC.

This rearrangement joins TRBV15 to TRBJ2-5, with TRBD1 matching 9 bases. The CDR3 covers 15 residues. In germline, CDR1 is LNHNV, CDR2 YYDKDF (reference sequence). Germline trimming cut 3 bases from V and 7 bases from J; bases unmatched to any gene: 9. The CDR3 protein is CATSRDRQGVATQYF. For the CDR3, the DNA is TGTGCCACCAGCAGGGATCGACAGGGGGTGGCGACCCAGTACTTC.

The chain joins TRBV7-9 to TRBJ1-2; the match to TRBD1 covers 7 bases. This CDR3 is built from 15 residues. CDR1 and CDR2 from the germline V gene are SEHNR and FQNEAQ (reference sequence). The V and J ends lost 4 bases and 8 bases, in that order; junction bases with no gene match: 13. DNA for the CDR3: TGTGCCAGCAGCTCACCCCAGGGGGAGGCCTCAGGCTACACCTTC. This encodes CASSSPQGEASGYTF.